This TCR beta chain was observed in a study of shared clonotypes between healthy human individuals. Background on the study: Each donor's CD4 naive and CD4 memory cells filled three plates apiece, CD8 naive two, and CD8 memory one.

On this clone itself: Its matching antigen is unknown. The same CDR3 arises from other DNA sequences in this sample as well.

TCRdb's table, derived via immunoSEQ multiplex PCR, lists solely in-frame clones and lacks some. Altogether a few million clones are present, 90% to 95% being singletons, with the ten largest covering about 0.13%. Donors included only healthy HIV-negative adults lacking recent acute infections or vaccinations. The study's findings and limits: Owing to a small donor count, the genetic and exposure-history diversity represented was limited.

This receptor was obtained from a man between 18 and 29 years old in good health. The sequencing sample was made of naive CD4+ T cells sorted from blood. Specified subset: CD45RA+ positively selected.

CDR3 residues: CASSLVEKLFF. CDR3 DNA sequence: TGTGCCAGCAGTTTGGTGGAAAAACTGTTTTTT. This chain links TRBV28 with TRBJ1-4; no definite D call. This CDR3 is 11 amino acids long. V was cut by 3 bases and J by 8 bases, with 4 bases left in between. Germline CDR1 MDHEN, CDR2 SYDVKM. Based on the CDR3 plus reference TRBV28 and TRBJ1-4, the full variable domain is DVKVTQSSRYLVKRTGEKVFLECVQDMDHENMFWYRQDPGLGLRLIYFSYDVKMKEKGDIPEGYSVSREKKERFSLILESASTNQTSMYLCASSLVEKLFFGSGTQLSVL.